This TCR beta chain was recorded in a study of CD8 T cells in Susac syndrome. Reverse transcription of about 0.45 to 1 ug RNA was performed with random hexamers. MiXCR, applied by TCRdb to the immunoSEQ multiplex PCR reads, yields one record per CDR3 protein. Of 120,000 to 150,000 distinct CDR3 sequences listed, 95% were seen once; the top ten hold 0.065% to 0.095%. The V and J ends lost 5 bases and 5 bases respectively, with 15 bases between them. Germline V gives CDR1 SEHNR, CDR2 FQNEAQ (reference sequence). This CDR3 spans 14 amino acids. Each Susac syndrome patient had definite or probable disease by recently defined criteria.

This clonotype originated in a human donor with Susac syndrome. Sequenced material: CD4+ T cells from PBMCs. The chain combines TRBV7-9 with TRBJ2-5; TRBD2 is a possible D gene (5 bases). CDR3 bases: TGTGCCAGCAGCGCGGCGAGGGATGCGGAGACCCAGTACTTC. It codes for CASSAARDAETQYF.